Each of the 13 T cell receptor beta chains below was sequenced from the same sample in a study of blood T cell repertoires in COVID-19. Data came from immunoSEQ multiplex PCR; TCRdb stores just in-frame clones and leaves some out. Here the sample spans over 150,000 clones, approximately 90% being singletons. Sequenced: peripheral blood. These receptors were obtained from a woman aged 55 to 70 who had recovered from COVID-19.

The chain is built from TRBV6-5 and TRBJ1-6; D is perhaps TRBD1 (6 bases). Trimming pared 2 bases from V and 4 bases from J, leaving 12 bases between. Germline CDR1 is MNHEY and CDR2 is SVGAGI. This CDR3 spans 16 amino acids. CDR3: CASSYRPRGYNSPLHF. In DNA, the CDR3 is TGTGCCAGCAGTTACCGGCCCAGGGGATATAATTCACCCCTCCACTTT.

This chain connects TRBV29-1 to TRBJ2-1; a possible D gene is TRBD2 (5 bases). V lost 4 bases, J lost 7 bases, and 14 bases lay in between. The V gene's germline CDR1 is SQVTM and CDR2 ANQGSEA. The CDR3 is made up of 13 amino acids. This CDR3 reads CSVAPTSTNEQFF. CDR3 coding DNA: TGCAGCGTTGCCCCCACTAGTACAAATGAGCAGTTCTTC.

This chain connects TRBV6-6 to TRBJ1-4; D unresolved. Trimming pared 5 bases from V and 13 bases from J, leaving 11 bases between. The CDR3 extends over 11 amino acids. CDR1 and CDR2 from the germline V gene are MNHNY and SVGAGI (reference sequence). CDR3 in amino acids: CASSVRDRLFF. CDR3 nucleotides: TGTGCCAGCAGTGTCCGGGATCGACTGTTTTTT.

This clone was found once. The gene calls are TRBV7-9 and TRBJ1-1; D not resolved. V was shortened by 3 bases and J by 5 bases, with 16 bases between the two germline ends. The CDR3 spans 15 residues. Germline CDR1 is SEHNR and CDR2 is FQNEAQ (reference sequence). DNA for the CDR3: TGTGCCAGCAGCTTTGGAGCAGTCAGAGGGACTGAAGCTTTCTTT. Protein: CASSFGAVRGTEAFF.

The J gene is TRBJ2-5, the V gene TRBV5-4, with D perhaps TRBD2 (7 bases). Germline V gene lookup returns CDR1 SGHNT and CDR2 YYREEE (reference sequence). The CDR3 covers 15 residues. The V and J ends lost 1 base and 2 bases respectively, with 12 bases between them. This chain's CDR3 is CASSLPSGQQETQYF. The CDR3 region has the DNA TGTGCCAGCAGCTTGCCTAGCGGACAGCAAGAGACCCAGTACTTC.

This chain uses TRBV4-2 with TRBJ2-5; 8 nucleotides agree with TRBD2. The CDR3 length is 16 residues. V lost 3 bases, J lost 0 bases, and 6 bases stayed unmatched. Germline CDR1 is LGHNA and CDR2 is YNFKEQ. CDR3 sequence: CASSQGSGAYQETQYF. Here the CDR3 DNA reads TGTGCCAGCAGCCAGGGTAGCGGGGCTTACCAAGAGACCCAGTACTTC.

This clone has just a few counts. The rearrangement links TRBV29-1 to TRBJ2-7; no clear D. V was cut by 4 bases and J by 1 base, with 14 bases left in between. The germline gives CDR1 SQVTM, CDR2 ANQGSEA. There are 14 residues in the CDR3. The CDR3 nucleotides read TGCAGCGTTGGGAGCAGCCTCACTTCCTACGAGCAGTACTTC. Translating it yields CSVGSSLTSYEQYF.

This chain connects TRBV6-6 to TRBJ1-1; 7 bases are a match to TRBD1. This CDR3 is 14 amino acids long. The J segment lost 5 bases and the V segment lost 6 bases, leaving 9 bases of the junction unmatched. Germline values: CDR1 MNHNY, CDR2 SVGAGI (reference sequence). The chain's CDR3 is CASSSDRDRTEAFF. Written as DNA, the CDR3 is TGTGCCAGCAGCTCCGACAGGGATAGAACTGAAGCTTTCTTT.

This chain uses TRBV5-1 with TRBJ2-7; D may be TRBD2 (6 bases). Germline assignment: CDR1 SGHRS and CDR2 YFSETQ. The CDR3 has 15 amino acids. With 4 bases removed from V and 4 bases from J, the gap between germline ends came to 18 bases. CDR3 sequence: CASSLAGRREYEQYF. The DNA of the CDR3 is TGCGCCAGCAGCCTGGCGGGACGGCGGGAATACGAGCAGTACTTC.

The chain employs TRBV30 and TRBJ1-2; D is unresolved. Germline values: CDR1 GTSNPN, CDR2 SVGIG (reference sequence). The V gene lost 3 bases and the J gene lost 8 bases, with 19 bases spanning the gap. The CDR3 covers 14 residues. As DNA, the CDR3 is TGTGCCTGGAGGCTTGGAGAAACTGCGTCCGGCTACACCTTC. Its protein product is CAWRLGETASGYTF.

The chain uses TRBV27 and TRBJ2-3, with 15 bases identical to TRBD2. The CDR3 extends over 18 amino acids. J was trimmed by 2 bases and V by 5 bases; bases with no gene match: 8. The germline V gene encodes CDR1 MNHEY and CDR2 SMNVEV (reference sequence). CDR3 in DNA: TGTGCCAGCAGTCCAACTGGGACTAGCGGGGGGTTCACAGATACGCAGTATTTT. Encoded protein: CASSPTGTSGGFTDTQYF.

CDR3 sequence reads: CACLTTGVETQYF. The CDR3 DNA is TGTGCCTGCCTCACGACAGGAGTAGAGACCCAGTACTTC. The V call is TRBV30, the J call TRBJ2-5; perhaps TRBD1 as D (6 bases). CDR3 length: 13 residues. The V and J ends lost 6 bases and 4 bases respectively, with 15 bases between them. Germline V lookup: CDR1 GTSNPN, CDR2 SVGIG (reference sequence).

This clone turned up a few times. The chain recombines TRBV5-1 with TRBJ1-1, with 7 bases that match TRBD1. Germline V gene sequence: CDR1 SGHRS, CDR2 YFSETQ. V trimming: 4 bases; J trimming: 6 bases; junction bases outside the gene matches: 6. The CDR3 is 13 amino acids. The CDR3 sequence is CASSKQGTAEAFF. Written as DNA, the CDR3 is TGCGCCAGCAGCAAACAGGGGACCGCTGAAGCTTTCTTT.